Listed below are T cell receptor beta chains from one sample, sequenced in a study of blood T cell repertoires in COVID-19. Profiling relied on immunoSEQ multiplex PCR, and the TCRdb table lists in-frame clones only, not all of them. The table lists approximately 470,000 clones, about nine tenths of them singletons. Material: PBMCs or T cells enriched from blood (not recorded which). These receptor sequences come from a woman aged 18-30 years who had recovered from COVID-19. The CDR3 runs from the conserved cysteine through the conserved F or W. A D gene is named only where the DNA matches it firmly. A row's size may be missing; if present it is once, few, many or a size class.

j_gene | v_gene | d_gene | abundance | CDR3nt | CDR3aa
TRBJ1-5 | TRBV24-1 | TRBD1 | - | TGTGCCACCGGGACAGGGGGCCCTGGACAGCCCCAGCATTTT | CATGTGGPGQPQHF
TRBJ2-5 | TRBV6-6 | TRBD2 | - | TGTGCCAGCATTCTAGCGGGGCAAGAGACCCAGTACTTC | CASILAGQETQYF
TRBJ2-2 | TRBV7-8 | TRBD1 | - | TGTGCCAGCAGCTTGGAGGACAGGGTGAACACCGGGGAGCTGTTTTTT | CASSLEDRVNTGELFF
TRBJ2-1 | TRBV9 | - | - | TGTGCCATCGGGGACTTTCCCTACAATGAGCAGTTCTTC | CAIGDFPYNEQFF
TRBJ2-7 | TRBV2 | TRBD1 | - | TGTGCCAGGGGACAGGGCCAAACCTACGAGCAGTACTTC | CARGQGQTYEQYF
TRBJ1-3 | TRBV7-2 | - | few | TGTGCCAGCAGACCAAGACAGGCCACCGAGGAGTCCCTTGGAAACACCATATATTTT | CASRPRQATEESLGNTIYF
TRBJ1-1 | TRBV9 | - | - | TGTGCCAGCAGCGTAACTCTCGCCACTGAAGCTTTCTTT | CASSVTLATEAFF
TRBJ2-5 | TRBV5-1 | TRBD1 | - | TGCGCCAGCAGAGCTGGACAGGAAGAGACCCAGTACTTC | CASRAGQEETQYF
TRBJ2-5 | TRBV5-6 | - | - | TGTGCCAGCAGCCCGGGGCACCGAGACAGGAGGTTTCAGGAGACCCAGTACTTC | CASSPGHRDRRFQETQYF
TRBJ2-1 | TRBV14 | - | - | TGTGCCAGCAGCCTAGACCCTTTTGGAAGGGGGTTCAATGAGCAGTTCTTC | CASSLDPFGRGFNEQFF
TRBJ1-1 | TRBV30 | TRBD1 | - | TGTGCCTGGACGGCAGGGACAGGGGGTTACTACACTGAAGCTTTCTTT | CAWTAGTGGYYTEAFF
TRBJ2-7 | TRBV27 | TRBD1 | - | TGTGCCAGCAGGGGACAGGGGAGCTCCTACGAGCAGTACTTC | CASRGQGSSYEQYF
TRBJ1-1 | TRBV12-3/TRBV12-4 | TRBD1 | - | TGTGCCAGCATCGAGGGGTGGTCCAGGGGGGCTTTCTTT | CASIEGWSRGAFF
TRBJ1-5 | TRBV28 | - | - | TGTGCCAGCAGTTTAACAGGCAATCAGCCCCAGCATTTT | CASSLTGNQPQHF
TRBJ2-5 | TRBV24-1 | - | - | TGTGCCACCAGTGATTCCCCTGGGCGAGAGACCCAGTACTTC | CATSDSPGRETQYF
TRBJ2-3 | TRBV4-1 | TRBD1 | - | TGCGCCAGCAGCCAAGTGTCAGGGGGCGCGACAGATACGCAGTATTTT | CASSQVSGGATDTQYF
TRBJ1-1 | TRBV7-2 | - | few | TGTGCCAGCAGCTTAAACAGGGATATGGCTGAAGCTTTCTTT | CASSLNRDMAEAFF
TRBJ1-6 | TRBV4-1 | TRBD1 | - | TGCGCCAGCAGCCAAGTCGCCCAGGGGGCACAGAATTCACCCCTCCACTTT | CASSQVAQGAQNSPLHF
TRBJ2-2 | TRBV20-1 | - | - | TGCAGTGCTAGGTGGCGGGGGGAGCTGTTTTTT | CSARWRGELFF
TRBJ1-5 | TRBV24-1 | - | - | TGTGCCACCAGTTCCTTGTCGAGTAATCAGCCCCAGCATTTT | CATSSLSSNQPQHF
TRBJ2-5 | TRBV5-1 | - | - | TGCGCCAGCAGCTTGTGGGGGCCACAAGAGACCCAGTACTTC | CASSLWGPQETQYF
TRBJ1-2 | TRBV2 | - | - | TGTGCCAGCAGTGAAATACGACCCCCGGAGGCTATATATGGCTACACCTTC | CASSEIRPPEAIYGYTF
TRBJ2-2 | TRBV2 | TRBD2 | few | TGTGCCAGCAGTGACCCCCAGCGGGGGGGCCCCGGGGAGCTGTTTTTT | CASSDPQRGGPGELFF
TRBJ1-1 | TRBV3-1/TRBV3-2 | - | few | TGTGCCAGCAGCCCCCGGGGGACGGGTGAAGCTTTCTTT | CASSPRGTGEAFF
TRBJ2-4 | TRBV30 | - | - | TGTGCCTGTGGGGCTCTGGTAACCAAAAACATTCAGTACTTC | CACGALVTKNIQYF
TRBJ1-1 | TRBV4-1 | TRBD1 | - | TGCGCCAGCAGCCAAGATGTGGGAACAGGGGACACTGAAGCTTTCTTT | CASSQDVGTGDTEAFF
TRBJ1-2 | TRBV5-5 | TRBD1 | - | TGTGCCAGCAGCCAATGGACAGGGGACTATGGCTACACCTTC | CASSQWTGDYGYTF
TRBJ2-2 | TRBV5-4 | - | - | TGTGCCAGCACCCCTCAAGGAGGGAGTCCTACCGGGGAGCTGTTTTTT | CASTPQGGSPTGELFF
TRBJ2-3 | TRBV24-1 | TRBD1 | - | TGTGCCACCAGTGACCGGACAGGGGGCGCAGATACGCAGTATTTT | CATSDRTGGADTQYF
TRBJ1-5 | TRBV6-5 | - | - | TGTGCCAGCAGCTTAGCGAGGGGGCAGCCCCAGCATTTT | CASSLARGQPQHF
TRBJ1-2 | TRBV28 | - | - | TGTGCCAGCAGTCTCGGGGTCTATGGCTACACCTTC | CASSLGVYGYTF
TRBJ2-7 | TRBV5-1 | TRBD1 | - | TGCGCCAGCAGCTTCTGGACAGGGGGGAGTGGCGAGCAGTACTTC | CASSFWTGGSGEQYF
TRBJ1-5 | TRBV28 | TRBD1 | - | TGTGCCAGCAGTTTTCAGGGGGGCAATCAGCCCCAGCATTTT | CASSFQGGNQPQHF
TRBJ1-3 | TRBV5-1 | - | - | TGCGCCAGCAGCTTGGGGGGCAGAGAAAACACCATATATTTT | CASSLGGRENTIYF
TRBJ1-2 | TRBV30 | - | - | TGTGCCGCCAGGCCCGGGCCAGGGGGCTACACCTTC | CAARPGPGGYTF
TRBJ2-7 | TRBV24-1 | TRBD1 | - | TGTGCCACCAGTGACCCGGGACAGGGGAGTGGTGAGTACTTC | CATSDPGQGSGEYF
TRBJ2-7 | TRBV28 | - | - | TGTGCCAGCCTATCCCCAGGGAACTGGAACGAGCAGTACTTC | CASLSPGNWNEQYF
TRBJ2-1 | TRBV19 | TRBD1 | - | TGTGCCAGTAGTATGAGTCGGGGACAGGGGGCGAATGAGCAGTTCTTC | CASSMSRGQGANEQFF
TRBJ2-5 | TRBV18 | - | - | TGTGCCAGCTCACCCAGTTCGACTAGTCGAGAGACCCAGTACTTC | CASSPSSTSRETQYF
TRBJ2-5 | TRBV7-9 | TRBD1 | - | TGTGCCAGCAGCTTAGCAAGGACAGGGCTCGGGGAGACCCAGTACTTC | CASSLARTGLGETQYF
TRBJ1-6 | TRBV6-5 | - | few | TGTGCCAGCAGTTCCGCGTTCAGTACAGTAAGATCACCCCTCCACTTT | CASSSAFSTVRSPLHF
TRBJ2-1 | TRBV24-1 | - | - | TGTGCCACCAGTGATGGAGGGACTTCCCGATATGAGCAGTTCTTC | CATSDGGTSRYEQFF
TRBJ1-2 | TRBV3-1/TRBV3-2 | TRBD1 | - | TGTGCCAGCAGCCAGCGGACAGGGGGAGGCCACTATGGCTACACCTTC | CASSQRTGGGHYGYTF
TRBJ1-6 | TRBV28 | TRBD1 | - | TGTGCCAGCAGTATGTCTACAGGGGGCAATAATTCACCCCTCCACTTT | CASSMSTGGNNSPLHF
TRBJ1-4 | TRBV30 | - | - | TGTGCCTGGAGTGTATACCAGAGGGAAAAACTGTTTTTT | CAWSVYQREKLFF
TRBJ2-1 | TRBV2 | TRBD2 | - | TGTGCCAGCAGTGGAAGTAGCGGGATTCGCTACAATGAGCAGTTCTTC | CASSGSSGIRYNEQFF
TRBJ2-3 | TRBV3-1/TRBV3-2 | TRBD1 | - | TGTGCCAGCAGCCAAGCAGGGGGTACGCAGTATTTT | CASSQAGGTQYF
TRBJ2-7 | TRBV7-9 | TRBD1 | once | TGTGCCAGCAGCGACGGGACAGCCCTCTCCTACGAGCAGTACTTC | CASSDGTALSYEQYF
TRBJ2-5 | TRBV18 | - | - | TGTGCCAGCTCACTTGGACAGACGAATTTCGGGGAGACCCAGTACTTC | CASSLGQTNFGETQYF
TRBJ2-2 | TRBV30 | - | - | TGTGCCTGGAGTGTACGAGTGAGCGGGGAGCTGTTTTTT | CAWSVRVSGELFF
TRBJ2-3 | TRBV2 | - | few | TGTGCCAGCACCTTTACTAGCACAGATACGCAGTATTTT | CASTFTSTDTQYF
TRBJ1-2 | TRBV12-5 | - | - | TGTGCTAGTGGTTTGCTCCCATTAAAAGGGGCTAACTATGGCTACACCTTC | CASGLLPLKGANYGYTF
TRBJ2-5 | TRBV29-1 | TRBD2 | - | TGCAGCCTGCAAATAAGCGGGGTGCGGGGAGAGACCCAGTACTTC | CSLQISGVRGETQYF
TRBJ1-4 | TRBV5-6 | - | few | TGTGCCAGCAGTACGATCGTGGGGGCGGGTGAAAAACTGTTTTTT | CASSTIVGAGEKLFF
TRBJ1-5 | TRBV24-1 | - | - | TGTGCCACCGCCCGAGGGGGTAGCAATCAGCCCCAGCATTTT | CATARGGSNQPQHF
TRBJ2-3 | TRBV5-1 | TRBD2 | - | TGCGCCAGCAGCTCCCTGGTGGGGACTAGCGGCACAGATACGCAGTATTTT | CASSSLVGTSGTDTQYF